The next 3 T cell receptor beta chains were all read from a single sample in a study of radiotherapy plus CTLA-4 blockade in lung cancer. Libraries were prepared by immunoSEQ multiplex PCR; TCRdb keeps only in-frame clonotypes and omits some of them. Of tens of thousands of clones in the sample, around four fifths were seen once. This specimen consisted of peripheral blood, obtained from a patient treated with radiotherapy plus ipilimumab. The receptors here all came from a human donor with non-small cell lung cancer whose response to radiotherapy plus ipilimumab could not be evaluated.

This clone was detected a few times. The gene calls are TRBV4-1 and TRBJ1-3; D is possibly TRBD1 (6 bases). Germline CDR1 MGHRA, CDR2 YSYEKL. CDR3 size: 14 residues. The germline V and J ends were trimmed by 0 bases and 9 bases, with 12 bases remaining between them. CDR3 DNA: TGCGCCAGCAGCCAAGAGAGGACAGCCGGCACCATATATTTT. It translates to CASSQERTAGTIYF.

The chain uses TRBV4-3 and TRBJ2-3, with a weak D call TRBD2 (5 bases). The CDR3 length is 13 residues. Trimming pared 6 bases from V and 6 bases from J, leaving 13 bases between. Germline CDR1 and CDR2: LGHNA and YSLEER. Here the CDR3 reads CASRSNRRDTQYF. CDR3 DNA sequence: TGCGCCAGCAGGAGCAATAGGAGGGATACGCAGTATTTT.

The chain employs TRBV19 and TRBJ2-4; TRBD1 is a possible D gene (6 bases). Trimming shortened V by 2 bases and J by 0 bases, and 20 bases separated the two germline ends. The CDR3 is made up of 19 amino acids. Germline CDR1 and CDR2: LNHDA and SQIVND (reference sequence). CDR3: CASSIRMRVGAQAKNIQYF. In nucleotides, the CDR3 is TGTGCCAGTAGTATACGCATGCGTGTGGGGGCTCAAGCCAAAAACATTCAGTACTTC.